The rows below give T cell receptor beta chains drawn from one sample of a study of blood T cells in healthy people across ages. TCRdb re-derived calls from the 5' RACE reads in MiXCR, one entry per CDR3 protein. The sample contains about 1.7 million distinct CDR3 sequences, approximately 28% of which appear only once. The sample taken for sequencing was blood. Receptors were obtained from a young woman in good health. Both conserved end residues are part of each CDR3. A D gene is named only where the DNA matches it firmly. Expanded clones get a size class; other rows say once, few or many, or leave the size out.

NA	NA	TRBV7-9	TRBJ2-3	CASSFSVDTDTQYF	TGTGCCAGCAGCTTTTCAGTAGACACAGATACGCAGTATTTT
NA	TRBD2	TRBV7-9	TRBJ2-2	CASSSPGGPGELFF	TGTGCCAGCAGCAGCCCGGGGGGGCCCGGGGAGCTGTTTTTT
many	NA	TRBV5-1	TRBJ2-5	CASSDRSVQYF	TGCGCCAGCAGCGACAGATCCGTGCAGTACTTC
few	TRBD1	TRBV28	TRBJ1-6	CASSSPGQGAELNSPLHF	TGTGCCAGCAGTTCCCCTGGACAGGGAGCAGAACTCAATTCACCCCTCCACTTT
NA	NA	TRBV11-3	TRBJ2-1	CASSQSDREQFF	TGTGCCAGCAGCCAATCTGACCGGGAGCAGTTCTTC
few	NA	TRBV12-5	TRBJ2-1	CASGLGGEDEQFF	TGTGCTAGTGGCTTGGGCGGCGAGGATGAGCAGTTCTTC
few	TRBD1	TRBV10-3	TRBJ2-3	CAISESQGALGDTQYF	TGTGCCATCAGTGAGTCACAGGGGGCGCTTGGAGATACGCAGTATTTT
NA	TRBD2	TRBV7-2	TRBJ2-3	CASSLSLAGADTQYF	TGTGCCAGCAGTTTAAGCCTAGCGGGCGCGGATACGCAGTATTTT
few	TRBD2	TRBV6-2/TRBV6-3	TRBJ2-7	CASSYPSEGAGDDSYEQYF	TGTGCCAGCAGTTACCCCTCGGAGGGAGCGGGAGACGACTCCTACGAGCAGTACTTC
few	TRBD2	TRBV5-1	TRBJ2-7	CASSSSLRLAGAYEQYF	TGCGCCAGCAGCTCCTCCCTGAGACTAGCGGGAGCCTACGAGCAGTACTTC
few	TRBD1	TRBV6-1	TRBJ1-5	CASSTGTGGMKSNQPQHF	TGTGCCAGCAGCACCGGGACAGGGGGAATGAAAAGCAATCAGCCCCAGCATTTT
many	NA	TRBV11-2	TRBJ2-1	CASSSGFRGNEQFF	TGTGCCAGCAGCAGCGGATTTCGGGGCAATGAGCAGTTCTTC
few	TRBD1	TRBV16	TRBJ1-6	CASSQTGGNSPLHF	TGTGCCAGCAGCCAAACAGGGGGCAATTCACCCCTCCACTTT
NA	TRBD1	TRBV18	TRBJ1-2	CASSPSGQGVIGYTF	TGTGCCAGCTCACCATCCGGACAGGGAGTAATTGGCTACACCTTC
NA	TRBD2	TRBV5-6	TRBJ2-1	CASSLAQVAGALHEQFF	TGTGCCAGCAGCTTGGCCCAGGTGGCGGGAGCCCTGCATGAGCAGTTCTTC
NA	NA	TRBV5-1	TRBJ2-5	CASSRPGPFETQYF	TGCGCCAGCAGCCGGCCAGGGCCTTTCGAGACCCAGTACTTC
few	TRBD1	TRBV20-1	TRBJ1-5	CSALTRDRGYYSNQPQHF	TGCAGTGCCCTAACAAGGGACAGGGGGTACTATAGCAATCAGCCCCAGCATTTT
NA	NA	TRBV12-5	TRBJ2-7	CASGWETWPYEQYF	TGTGCTAGTGGTTGGGAGACTTGGCCTTACGAGCAGTACTTC
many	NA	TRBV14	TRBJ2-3	CASSQERGVTDTQYF	TGTGCCAGCAGCCAAGAACGAGGGGTCACAGATACGCAGTATTTT
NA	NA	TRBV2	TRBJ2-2	CASSETGQTGELFF	TGTGCCAGCAGTGAAACAGGGCAAACCGGGGAGCTGTTTTTT
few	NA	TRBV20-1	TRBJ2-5	CSAYRDETQYF	TGCAGTGCTTACAGGGATGAGACCCAGTACTTC
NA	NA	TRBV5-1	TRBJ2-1	CASSLDSMGNEQFF	TGCGCCAGCAGCTTGGATTCGATGGGAAATGAGCAGTTCTTC
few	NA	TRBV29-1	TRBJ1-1	CSAPDAGTEAFF	TGCAGCGCTCCTGATGCGGGCACTGAAGCTTTCTTT
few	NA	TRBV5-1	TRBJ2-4	CASSPRDTPVQYF	TGCGCCAGCAGCCCCCGGGACACCCCTGTGCAGTACTTC
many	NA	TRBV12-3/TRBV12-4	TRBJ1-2	CASSSARSGTGYTF	TGTGCCAGCAGCTCCGCCCGCTCCGGGACGGGCTACACCTTC
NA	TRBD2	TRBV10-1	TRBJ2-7	CASSEGTSGRPLSSYEQYF	TGCGCCAGCAGTGAGGGGACTAGCGGGAGGCCATTGAGCTCCTACGAGCAGTACTTC
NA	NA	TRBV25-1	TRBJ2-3	CASSEAGLSTDTQYF	TGTGCCAGCAGTGAGGCAGGTTTGAGCACAGATACGCAGTATTTT
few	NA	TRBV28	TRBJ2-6	CASSILTGGANVLTF	TGTGCCAGCAGTATCCTGACCGGGGGGGCCAACGTCCTGACTTTC
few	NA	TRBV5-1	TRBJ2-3	CASSLAATTDTQYF	TGCGCCAGCAGCCTGGCTGCAACCACAGATACGCAGTATTTT
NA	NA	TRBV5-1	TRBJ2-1	CASSWTAAANEQFF	TGCGCCAGCAGCTGGACGGCAGCTGCAAATGAGCAGTTCTTC
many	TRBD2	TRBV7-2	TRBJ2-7	CASSSLGGVVYEQYF	TGTGCCAGCAGCTCTCTGGGGGGGGTTGTCTACGAGCAGTACTTC
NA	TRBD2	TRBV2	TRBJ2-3	CASSGGGARYGTQYF	TGTGCCAGCAGTGGCGGGGGAGCACGATATGGTACGCAGTATTTT
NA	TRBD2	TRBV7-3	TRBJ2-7	CASSSTLAGVEEQYF	TGTGCCAGCAGTTCCACCTTAGCGGGGGTAGAAGAGCAGTACTTC
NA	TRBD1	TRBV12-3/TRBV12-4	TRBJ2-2	CASSSPGQGASGELFF	TGTGCCAGCAGTTCGCCGGGACAGGGGGCTTCCGGGGAGCTGTTTTTT
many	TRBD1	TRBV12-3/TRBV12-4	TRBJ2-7	CASSPRGGTGAHEQYF	TGTGCCAGCAGCCCAAGAGGTGGGACAGGGGCCCACGAGCAGTACTTC
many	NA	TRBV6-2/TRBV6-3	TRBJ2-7	CASNLPSYEQYF	TGTGCCAGCAACCTACCCTCCTACGAGCAGTACTTC
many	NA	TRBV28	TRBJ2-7	CASSGSFEQYF	TGTGCCAGCAGCGGGAGCTTCGAGCAGTACTTC
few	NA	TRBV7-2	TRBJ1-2	CASSRKGVDYGYTF	TGTGCCAGCAGCCGAAAAGGGGTTGATTATGGCTACACCTTC
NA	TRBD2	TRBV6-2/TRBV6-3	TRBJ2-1	CASSRTSGTAPEQFF	TGTGCCAGCAGCCGCACTAGCGGGACGGCCCCTGAGCAGTTCTTC
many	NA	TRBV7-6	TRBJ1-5	CASSYAPDQGNQPQHF	TGTGCCAGCAGTTACGCCCCGGATCAGGGCAATCAGCCCCAGCATTTT
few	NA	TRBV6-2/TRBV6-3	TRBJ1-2	CASSPGIHGYTF	TGTGCCAGCAGCCCAGGGATCCATGGCTACACCTTC
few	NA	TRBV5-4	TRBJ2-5	CASSAGLLQETQYF	TGTGCCAGCAGCGCGGGACTTCTTCAAGAGACCCAGTACTTC
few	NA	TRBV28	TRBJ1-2	CASSPYQPSGSGDGYTF	TGTGCCAGCAGTCCCTATCAACCCTCCGGATCGGGCGATGGCTACACCTTC
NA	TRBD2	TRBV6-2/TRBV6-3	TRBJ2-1	CASRNGGSYNEQFF	TGTGCCAGCAGGAACGGGGGGAGTTACAATGAGCAGTTCTTC
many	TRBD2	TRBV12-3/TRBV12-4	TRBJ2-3	CASSKSGRPDTQYF	TGTGCCAGCAGCAAAAGCGGGAGACCAGATACGCAGTATTTT
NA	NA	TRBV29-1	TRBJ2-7	CSVEPATYEQYF	TGCAGCGTTGAACCGGCTACCTACGAGCAGTACTTC
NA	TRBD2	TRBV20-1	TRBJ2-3	CSANLAGGGTQYF	TGCAGTGCTAACCTAGCGGGGGGTGGTACGCAGTATTTT
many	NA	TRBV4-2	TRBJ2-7	CASSQGVSYEQYF	TGCGCCAGCAGCCAAGGAGTAAGTTACGAGCAGTACTTC
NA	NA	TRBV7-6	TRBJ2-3	CASSRTGPLAFGTDTQYF	TGTGCCAGCAGCCGTACAGGACCCCTTGCCTTTGGGACAGATACGCAGTATTTT
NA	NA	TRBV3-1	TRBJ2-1	CASSQDQPAQYNEQFF	TGTGCCAGCAGCCAAGATCAGCCGGCGCAGTACAATGAGCAGTTCTTC
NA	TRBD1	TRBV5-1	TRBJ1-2	CASSPLGPQGDYGYTF	TGCGCCAGCAGCCCCCTCGGCCCACAGGGGGACTATGGCTACACCTTC
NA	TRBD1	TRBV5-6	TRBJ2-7	CASSPQRDRVDEQYF	TGTGCCAGCAGCCCCCAACGGGACAGAGTCGACGAGCAGTACTTC
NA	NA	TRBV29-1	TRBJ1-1	CSATVGGDSEAFF	TGCAGCGCGACGGTCGGGGGAGACAGCGAAGCTTTCTTT